The subject of this entry is one T cell receptor beta chain. Antigen unknown. The junction does not match germline at one end; this may be a read error. PCR primers comprised 60 Vbeta and 13 Jbeta primers. The protocol was immunoSEQ multiplex PCR, while the TCRdb copy is restricted to in-frame clones and leaves out a portion. The table lists 120,000 or so clones, around 80% of them singletons. This sample was taken from a study of cytomegalovirus exposure and HLA in healthy donors. Study results and caveats: Solely CMV serostatus was available to characterize immune exposure. Earlier analysis looked at TCR beta V segments, and most were productive about 87% or about 30% of the time.

The CDR3 is made up of 13 amino acids. CDR1 WSHSY and CDR2 SAAADI come from the germline V gene. The sample was PBMCs. The chain carries TRBV10-2 and TRBJ1-5, with 8 bases lining up with TRBD1. The clonotype comes from a man aged 25 to 40 in good health and CMV-seronegative. CDR3 DNA sequence: TGCGCCAGCAGTGTGACAGGGGATCAGCCCCAACATTTT. This encodes CASSVTGDQPQHF.